A selection of T cell receptor beta chains follows, all from one sample in a study of CD8 T cells in Susac syndrome. One entry per CDR3 protein results from TCRdb running MiXCR on the immunoSEQ multiplex PCR reads. The sample includes 150,000 to 200,000 distinct CDR3 sequences, approximately 95% of them seen just once. Sequenced sample: CD4+ T cells from PBMCs. The source of these receptors is a human donor with multiple sclerosis. CDR3s include the opening cysteine and the closing phenylalanine or tryptophan. The order of the fields is CDR3 DNA, CDR3 protein, V gene, D gene, clone size, J gene. D genes are given only for firm matches. Size tells how often a clone was seen (once, few, many) or the class of an expanded clone, and some rows leave it out.

CDR3 DNA: TGCAGTGCTAGCCTGGCAGGGGGCATGGAGACCCAGTACTTC; CDR3 protein: CSASLAGGMETQYF; V gene: TRBV20-1; D gene: TRBD1; clone size: .; J gene: TRBJ2-5
CDR3 DNA: TGTGCCAGCAGAGGGGAGTCTAACTATGGCTACACCTTC; CDR3 protein: CASRGESNYGYTF; V gene: TRBV2; D gene: .; clone size: .; J gene: TRBJ1-2
CDR3 DNA: TGTGCCAGCAGCCAAGTTAGCGGGAGCCTACTTCGCAAGTACTTC; CDR3 protein: CASSQVSGSLLRKYF; V gene: TRBV3-1; D gene: TRBD2; clone size: .; J gene: TRBJ2-7
CDR3 DNA: TGCAGCGTCTCACCGGGACAGGGCTACCAAGAGACCCAGTACTTC; CDR3 protein: CSVSPGQGYQETQYF; V gene: TRBV29-1; D gene: TRBD1; clone size: .; J gene: TRBJ2-5
CDR3 DNA: TGTGCCAGCTCACCACCGGTGGCTAGCGGGGAGGGGTTCTTC; CDR3 protein: CASSPPVASGEGFF; V gene: TRBV18; D gene: TRBD2; clone size: .; J gene: TRBJ2-1
CDR3 DNA: TGTGCCACCAATTCGGGACAGGGGGCTGGCATTCAGTACTTC; CDR3 protein: CATNSGQGAGIQYF; V gene: TRBV10-3; D gene: TRBD1; clone size: .; J gene: TRBJ2-4
CDR3 DNA: TGCAGCGCACCGGGACAGGTAGCCGGGGGCTATGGCTACACCTTC; CDR3 protein: CSAPGQVAGGYGYTF; V gene: TRBV29-1; D gene: TRBD1; clone size: .; J gene: TRBJ1-2
CDR3 DNA: TGTGCCAGCAGCCCATCAGGGAGCTCACCCCTCCACTTT; CDR3 protein: CASSPSGSSPLHF; V gene: TRBV27; D gene: .; clone size: .; J gene: TRBJ1-6
CDR3 DNA: TGCGCCAGCACCCCAGACGGCCTTCGGGGTCCGAACACTGAAGCTTTCTTT; CDR3 protein: CASTPDGLRGPNTEAFF; V gene: TRBV23-1; D gene: .; clone size: .; J gene: TRBJ1-1
CDR3 DNA: TGTGCCAGCAGCTTAGGTGGTCGCTGGGCCAACGTCCTGACTTTC; CDR3 protein: CASSLGGRWANVLTF; V gene: TRBV7-9; D gene: .; clone size: once; J gene: TRBJ2-6
CDR3 DNA: TGTGCCAGCAGCTTGAGGCAGGATCACCCCTACGAGCAGTACTTC; CDR3 protein: CASSLRQDHPYEQYF; V gene: TRBV7-2; D gene: .; clone size: .; J gene: TRBJ2-7
CDR3 DNA: TGCGCCAGCAGCTTGGATCACGGTAATGAAAAACTGTTTTTT; CDR3 protein: CASSLDHGNEKLFF; V gene: TRBV5-1; D gene: .; clone size: .; J gene: TRBJ1-4
CDR3 DNA: TGCAGTGCTAGCACTAGCGGGAGCACAGAGACCCAGTACTTC; CDR3 protein: CSASTSGSTETQYF; V gene: TRBV20-1; D gene: TRBD2; clone size: .; J gene: TRBJ2-5
CDR3 DNA: TGCGCCAGCAGCCAAGAAATCCTAGTAGCCAAAAACATTCAGTACTTC; CDR3 protein: CASSQEILVAKNIQYF; V gene: TRBV4-1; D gene: .; clone size: .; J gene: TRBJ2-4
CDR3 DNA: TGTGCCAGTTCCCCCTCCGGGACAGTTAACAATGAGCAGTTCTTC; CDR3 protein: CASSPSGTVNNEQFF; V gene: TRBV19; D gene: TRBD1; clone size: .; J gene: TRBJ2-1
CDR3 DNA: TGTGCCAGCGGGGGGGGCAACAATCAGCCCCAGCATTTT; CDR3 protein: CASGGGNNQPQHF; V gene: TRBV2; D gene: .; clone size: .; J gene: TRBJ1-5
CDR3 DNA: TGTGCCTGGAGTGTTGGTCAGAAAGAGACCCAGTACTTC; CDR3 protein: CAWSVGQKETQYF; V gene: TRBV30; D gene: .; clone size: .; J gene: TRBJ2-5
CDR3 DNA: TGTGCCAGCAGCCCGCTAGGCGGAGTGAACACTGAAGCTTTCTTT; CDR3 protein: CASSPLGGVNTEAFF; V gene: TRBV3-1; D gene: .; clone size: .; J gene: TRBJ1-1
CDR3 DNA: TGTGCCAGCAGCCAAGGACCGCCAGCTAACAATCAGCCCCAGCATTTT; CDR3 protein: CASSQGPPANNQPQHF; V gene: TRBV5-5; D gene: .; clone size: .; J gene: TRBJ1-5
CDR3 DNA: TGTGCCAGCAGCCCTGGACTAGCGGAGCCTTGGGAGCAGTACTTC; CDR3 protein: CASSPGLAEPWEQYF; V gene: TRBV7-9; D gene: TRBD2; clone size: .; J gene: TRBJ2-7
CDR3 DNA: TGTGCCAGCAGCCCTAGGGAGGGGAGCACTGAAGCTTTCTTT; CDR3 protein: CASSPREGSTEAFF; V gene: TRBV6-6; D gene: .; clone size: once; J gene: TRBJ1-1
CDR3 DNA: TGTGCCAGTTCCTCCGGGACTGGGGCCAACGTCCTGACTTTC; CDR3 protein: CASSSGTGANVLTF; V gene: TRBV19; D gene: .; clone size: .; J gene: TRBJ2-6
CDR3 DNA: TGTGCCAGCAGCCCCATCGAGGGGAGAAACACCATATATTTT; CDR3 protein: CASSPIEGRNTIYF; V gene: TRBV7-6; D gene: .; clone size: .; J gene: TRBJ1-3
CDR3 DNA: TGTGCCGGGGGGAGACTAGCGGGAGAGTTCTTC; CDR3 protein: CAGGRLAGEFF; V gene: TRBV30; D gene: TRBD2; clone size: .; J gene: TRBJ2-1
CDR3 DNA: TGTGCCTCCCACCAGGGCTACGAGCAGTACTTC; CDR3 protein: CASHQGYEQYF; V gene: TRBV30; D gene: .; clone size: .; J gene: TRBJ2-7
CDR3 DNA: TGTGCCAGTAGTATAGGGCTCGGAGTTGGTCAGCCCCAGCATTTT; CDR3 protein: CASSIGLGVGQPQHF; V gene: TRBV19; D gene: .; clone size: .; J gene: TRBJ1-5
CDR3 DNA: TGTGCCAGCAGCTTGCAAGGGAACCTTTACAATGAGCAGTTCTTC; CDR3 protein: CASSLQGNLYNEQFF; V gene: TRBV7-3; D gene: .; clone size: .; J gene: TRBJ2-1
CDR3 DNA: TGTGCCAGCAGTGAAAGTCCGTCAAGCTTGAACACTGAAGCTTTCTTT; CDR3 protein: CASSESPSSLNTEAFF; V gene: TRBV25-1; D gene: .; clone size: .; J gene: TRBJ1-1
CDR3 DNA: TGTGCCAGCAGTGAAGGGCAGCGCAGGCGGGGGACCCAGTACTTC; CDR3 protein: CASSEGQRRRGTQYF; V gene: TRBV2; D gene: .; clone size: .; J gene: TRBJ2-5
CDR3 DNA: TGCGCCAGCAGCCAGGTTCAGCGAACCGAGCAGTACTTC; CDR3 protein: CASSQVQRTEQYF; V gene: TRBV4-3; D gene: .; clone size: .; J gene: TRBJ2-7
CDR3 DNA: TGTGCCTGGAGAATACAGGGCACGGATGGCTACACCTTC; CDR3 protein: CAWRIQGTDGYTF; V gene: TRBV30; D gene: .; clone size: .; J gene: TRBJ1-2
CDR3 DNA: TGTGCCAGCAGTTCCGGGACTCGGGCCGACTATGGCTACACCTTC; CDR3 protein: CASSSGTRADYGYTF; V gene: TRBV28; D gene: .; clone size: .; J gene: TRBJ1-2
CDR3 DNA: TGTGCCAGCAGTTACTCGAGGGGTATAACTGGAAACACCATATATTTT; CDR3 protein: CASSYSRGITGNTIYF; V gene: TRBV6-6; D gene: .; clone size: .; J gene: TRBJ1-3
CDR3 DNA: TGTGCCTTAATACTAGACAGCTTAAACATTCAGTACTTC; CDR3 protein: CALILDSLNIQYF; V gene: TRBV30; D gene: .; clone size: .; J gene: TRBJ2-4
CDR3 DNA: TGCAGCGCAATTACCGGGACAGGGGGAACCAATCAGCCCCAGCATTTT; CDR3 protein: CSAITGTGGTNQPQHF; V gene: TRBV29-1; D gene: TRBD1; clone size: once; J gene: TRBJ1-5